This TCR beta chain was retrieved from a study of T cells in Graves' hyperthyroidism and ophthalmopathy (dated by TCRdb to the late 2010s). Describing the broader study: Peripheral blood samples were taken at initial diagnosis, before any treatment was given. A discovery cohort of roughly 100 patients, roughly 40 with Graves' ophthalmopathy and 57 with stable Graves' hyperthyroidism, was used to find distinguishing TCR V-J signatures. Prospective prediction of ophthalmopathy was tested in an independent validation cohort of approximately 18 hyperthyroidism patients and some 17 patients who later progressed to ophthalmopathy. The approximately 90 discovery patients were randomly split 7:3 into training and test sets. In more than five Graves' hyperthyroidism patients, the study also compared T-cell repertoires from thyroid tissue with T-cell repertoires from blood. After blood sampling, hyperthyroidism patients were treated with methimazole at a starting dose of 30 mg daily, and ophthalmopathy patients were treated with high-dose intravenous methylprednisolone. According to the paper, TCR Vbeta CDR3 sequencing was carried out on about 140 peripheral blood samples, which came from 40 to 45 ophthalmopathy, under 85 hyperthyroidism and roughly 17 progressor patients. The paper as a whole reports these results and caveats: In validation, progression to ophthalmopathy was predicted by the model with roughly 71% sensitivity and under 85% specificity, a median of 6.5 months before onset. No statistical method was used to set the sample size in advance, and investigators knew the group allocation. Most expanded thyroid clonotypes (frequency above 0.001) were also found in blood, which suggests that blood repertoires may mirror thyroid immune responses. A model built on a 13 V-J signature distinguished ophthalmopathy from stable hyperthyroidism, reaching 85% to 90% sensitivity and about 81% specificity in cross-validation and 80%/75% in testing.

Stable Graves' hyperthyroidism was defined as the absence of progression to ophthalmopathy over 18 months of follow-up. The hyperthyroidism patients were between 18 and 65 years old and newly diagnosed, with a disease duration of less than 2 months. Any patient with an uncontrolled infection, another autoimmune disease, pregnancy or lactation was excluded. Diagnoses were based on clinical symptoms, serum thyroxine and TRAb, thyroid ultrasound and orbital computed tomography. PBMCs were isolated from around 10 ml of fresh peripheral blood by Ficoll-Paque density gradient centrifugation. Trizol reagent was used to extract total RNA, and RNA quality was then checked on an Agilent 2100 Bioanalyzer. The TCR beta CDR3 regions were amplified from RNA transcripts. A first-round RT-PCR of the TCR CDR3 used the HTBI primer set with the Qiagen OneStep RT-PCR kit. Libraries were constructed in a second round of multiplex PCR, after which size selection and purification were performed. Libraries were sequenced paired-end with 100 bp reads on an Illumina HiSeq2000. The original pipeline was this. SOAPnuke was used to process the raw data, with reads discarded if the reads contained adapters or uncalled bases, had a mean Phred below 15, or lacked an exact constant-primer or identifier match. COPE v1.2.5 was used to merge the high-quality paired reads, and each unique nucleotide sequence was defined as a clonotype. MiTCR v1.1 was used to align the clonotypes against IMGT TRBV, TRBD and TRBJ reference segments. Analysis was restricted to V-J combinations with a frequency above 0.0001, which covered 99.2% of repertoires. A TCS score was defined as the ratio between F50 (clonal expansion) and ExV (chaos), using BLOSUM62-based TCRdist between CDR3 peptides within each V-J. Welch's t-statistics and random forest reduced roughly 530 V-J features to about 12, which were used in a naive Bayes classifier (R e1071). TCRdb took the public reads, trimmed them with fastp at Q25, ran MiXCR for clone calling and kept in-frame beta chains. A single entry per CDR3 protein holds the most common genes and DNA from its merged rows. TCRdb's processing, not the authors', yielded these V and J calls. This sample lists about 620,000 distinct CDR3 sequences; 15% to 20% were detected once. The biggest ten clones account for around 4% of the sample.

Concerning this clonotype itself: It lacks a known antigen. A junction end diverges from the germline sequence, so it may reflect a read error.

As encoded in the germline V gene, CDR1 is SGHTA while CDR2 is FQGTGA. The CDR3 runs 15 residues from the cysteine to the phenylalanine. Just CDR3 DNA is preserved here, 45 bases in frame from base 1. The sequenced material came from blood. The rearrangement joined TRBV7-3 to TRBJ2-6; TRBD1 is possibly the D segment (5 matching bases). The receptor was derived from a young woman with Graves' hyperthyroidism. The base sequence is TGTGCCAGCAGCTTAGACAGCTCTGGGGCCAACGCCCTGACTTTC. The encoded protein is CASSLDSSGANALTF.